This T cell receptor beta chain was found in a study of a mutant IDH1 vaccine in newly diagnosed glioma. Across the study: Vaccines were first given 4-6 weeks after radiotherapy alone, or with temozolomide cycles.

Time point given: week 47, end of study. Topical imiquimod accompanied each vaccine dose, which consisted of 300 ug of mutant IDH1 20-mer peptide. Astrocytomas found in donors were new, WHO grade 3 or 4, IDH1-mutant and ATRX-lost. This clone was found once. Its target is unknown. Study observations and caveats: Pseudoprogression seemed unlinked to shifts in top peripheral T cell clonotypes.

Clones were sequenced by immunoSEQ multiplex PCR, and TCRdb holds only the in-frame ones, with some missing. The sample carries tens of thousands of clones, roughly nine tenths recorded once. The length of the CDR3 is 14 residues. Germline CDR1 reads LNHDA; CDR2 reads SQIVND (reference sequence). V trimming: 5 bases; J trimming: 6 bases; junction bases outside the gene matches: 6. The starting material was PBMCs, obtained from a glioma patient whose treatment included an IDH1 peptide vaccine. V gene TRBV19 combines with J gene TRBJ2-7, with TRBD1 matching 11 bases. The clonotype comes from a man between 35 and 55 years old with glioma. CDR3 sequence (DNA): TGTGCCAGTAGTCAACCCGGGACAGGGGGCGAGCAGTACTTC. The encoded protein is CASSQPGTGGEQYF.